A selection of T cell receptor beta chains follows, all from one sample in a study of vaccination effects on CD4 cells after COVID-19. The repertoire was sequenced with immunoSEQ multiplex PCR; TCRdb's copy has only in-frame clones and lacks some. Of around 46,000 clones listed, approximately 70% are singletons. Antigens of these TCRs are unknown. The sequenced sample was CD4+ T cells from PBMCs cultured with a peptide pool, obtained before COVID-19 vaccination. The receptors come from a human donor who had a prior SARS-CoV-2 infection. Each CDR3 is given with its conserved first and last residue. The D gene is left open where the match is weak. Where a row states a size, it is once, few, many or the class of an expanded clone; other rows omit it.

>TRBD1|TRBV5-1|14|-|TRBJ1-2
TGCGCCAGCAGCTTGGGGACAGGGGACTATGGCTACACCTTC
CASSLGTGDYGYTF
>TRBD1|TRBV24-1|14|-|TRBJ1-2
TGTGCCACCAGTGACCCTACAGGGGGTAATGGCTACACCTTC
CATSDPTGGNGYTF
>-|TRBV7-8|16|-|TRBJ2-1
TGTGCCAGCAGCTTAGGATACCCCGCAAGGGGCAATGAGCAGTTCTTC
CASSLGYPARGNEQFF
>-|TRBV18|13|-|TRBJ2-7
TGTGCCAGCTCACAAGCGGACAGCCACGAGCAGTACTTC
CASSQADSHEQYF
>TRBD2|TRBV9|15|-|TRBJ2-5
TGTGCCAGCAGCGTTACTAGCGGGGTCCAAGAGACCCAGTACTTC
CASSVTSGVQETQYF
>-|TRBV5-4|16|few|TRBJ2-7
TGTGCCAGCAGCCGGACCACCGGGACAAACTACAACGAGCAGTACTTC
CASSRTTGTNYNEQYF
>TRBD1|TRBV5-1|17|-|TRBJ1-2
TGCGCCAGCAGCCGGGCCACAGGGGCGAATTTTAACTATGGCTACACCTTC
CASSRATGANFNYGYTF
>TRBD2|TRBV7-8|14|once|TRBJ2-1
TGTGCCAGCAGAAAAGGACGTAGCGGGTATGAGCAGTTCTTC
CASRKGRSGYEQFF
>-|TRBV19|14|-|TRBJ1-1
TGTGCCAGTAGTTTGAACAGCATGAACACTGAAGCTTTCTTT
CASSLNSMNTEAFF
>-|TRBV15|18|-|TRBJ2-1
TGTGCCACCAGCAGAGATCTCCAACGGAGGGGGGGCATCAATGAGCAGTTCTTC
CATSRDLQRRGGINEQFF
>-|TRBV7-2|12|-|TRBJ2-1
TGTGCCAGCAGCTTAGTTGAATATGAGCAGTTCTTC
CASSLVEYEQFF
>-|TRBV6-5|14|-|TRBJ1-3
TGTGCCAGCAGCCTGACGTTCTCTGGAAACACCATATATTTT
CASSLTFSGNTIYF
>TRBD2|TRBV4-1|16|-|TRBJ2-5
TGCGCCAGCGCACGCAGCGGGGGCCGGGTACAAGAGACCCAGTACTTC
CASARSGGRVQETQYF
>-|TRBV2|14|-|TRBJ2-6
TGTGCCAGCTCGGACCTCCTCGCGGCCAACGTCCTGACTTTC
CASSDLLAANVLTF
>-|TRBV7-9|16|-|TRBJ2-3
TGTGCCAGCAGCTTAGGAGCTAGCGTAGGCACAGATACGCAGTATTTT
CASSLGASVGTDTQYF
>-|TRBV30|14|-|TRBJ2-1
TGTGCCTGGACGGCCTCGAGCTCCTACAATGAGCAGTTCTTC
CAWTASSSYNEQFF
>TRBD1|TRBV7-2|15|-|TRBJ1-2
TGTGCCAGCAGTCTACAGGGGGGGGGTTCCTATGGCTACACCTTC
CASSLQGGGSYGYTF
>-|TRBV13|13|-|TRBJ1-1
TGTGCCAGCAGCCTACAGGGTGGCCCTGAAGCTTTCTTT
CASSLQGGPEAFF
>-|TRBV11-1|15|-|TRBJ2-1
TGTGCCAGCACCATCATAGCGGCGCCCTACAATGAGCAGTTCTTC
CASTIIAAPYNEQFF
>TRBD2|TRBV7-2|16|once|TRBJ2-3
TGTGCCAGCAGCCCATTGCGGGGGGGTAGGACAGATACGCAGTATTTT
CASSPLRGGRTDTQYF
>-|TRBV24-1|15|-|TRBJ2-7
TGTGCCACCAGTGATTTCAGACACGGGGCCTACGAGCAGTACTTC
CATSDFRHGAYEQYF
>-|TRBV19|17|-|TRBJ1-2
TGTGCCAGTAGCAACTTGGTTCTTCCTGACAGATACTATGGCTACACCTTC
CASSNLVLPDRYYGYTF
>-|TRBV9|13|-|TRBJ1-3
TGTGCCAGCAGCAGGGACTCTGGAAACACCATATATTTT
CASSRDSGNTIYF
>-|TRBV24-1|14|-|TRBJ2-6
TGTGCCACCAGTGGGGGGAGTGGGGCCAACGTCCTGACTTTC
CATSGGSGANVLTF
>TRBD1|TRBV7-9|15|-|TRBJ1-1
TGTGCCAGCAGCTTGTGCCAGGGGGTCTGCACTGAAGCTTTCTTT
CASSLCQGVCTEAFF
>TRBD2|TRBV9|14|-|TRBJ2-1
TGTGCCAGCAGCGCGGGGACTAGCGGCGGCGAGCAGTTCTTC
CASSAGTSGGEQFF
>TRBD2|TRBV3-1/TRBV3-2|16|-|TRBJ2-3
TGTGCCAGCAGCCAACAACTAGCGGGATCGACAGATACGCAGTATTTT
CASSQQLAGSTDTQYF
>TRBD2|TRBV4-1|15|few|TRBJ2-5
TGCGCCAGCAGCCAACAACGGGGGGAACAAGAGACCCAGTACTTC
CASSQQRGEQETQYF
>-|TRBV5-1|16|-|TRBJ2-7
TGCGCCAGCAGCTTGGTGCGGCAGGGATACTCCTACGAGCAGTACTTC
CASSLVRQGYSYEQYF
>-|TRBV2|13|few|TRBJ2-5
TGTGCCAGCAGTACCTCGGCCGGGAAGACCCAGTACTTC
CASSTSAGKTQYF
>-|TRBV5-1|17|-|TRBJ2-6
TGCGCCAGCAGCTTGGGTGGCCGTGCGAGAGGGGCCAACGTCCTGACTTTC
CASSLGGRARGANVLTF
>TRBD1|TRBV4-2|15|-|TRBJ2-1
TGTGCCAGCAGCCCGTCAGGGGACAGGGTCCATGAGCAGTTCTTC
CASSPSGDRVHEQFF
>TRBD1|TRBV28|14|few|TRBJ1-1
TGTGCCAGCAATCCGGGACAGGGGTTCGCTGAAGCTTTCTTT
CASNPGQGFAEAFF
>TRBD1|TRBV5-8|17|-|TRBJ2-2
TGTGCCAGCAGCCCGGCGACCGGGACAGCGAACACCGGGGAGCTGTTTTTT
CASSPATGTANTGELFF
>TRBD2|TRBV5-1|18|-|TRBJ2-7
TGCGCCAGCAGCTTGACGGCCTTAGCGGGGGGGCTCACCTACGAGCAGTACTTC
CASSLTALAGGLTYEQYF
>-|TRBV7-2|13|few|TRBJ1-4
TGTGCCAGCAGCTTAGTGTGGGGAGAAAAACTGTTTTTT
CASSLVWGEKLFF
>-|TRBV7-8|17|-|TRBJ2-2
TGTGCCAGCAGCTCTCCCCGGGACACCCAACCCTTCGGGGAGCTGTTTTTT
CASSSPRDTQPFGELFF
>-|TRBV6-5|13|-|TRBJ1-2
TGTGCCAGCAGGTTAGGGGGGCAGTATGGCTACACCTTC
CASRLGGQYGYTF
>TRBD2|TRBV15|16|-|TRBJ2-1
TGTGCCACCAGCAGGTCCGCGGGAGCCTTAAACAATGAGCAGTTCTTC
CATSRSAGALNNEQFF
>TRBD2|TRBV5-6|16|-|TRBJ2-7
TGTGCCAGCAGCTTCACTAGCGGGTTAAGGGGCTACGAGCAGTACTTC
CASSFTSGLRGYEQYF
>-|TRBV12-3/TRBV12-4|11|-|TRBJ2-7
TGTGCCAGCAGTTTAAAAAGCGTGACGTACTTC
CASSLKSVTYF
>TRBD2|TRBV7-2|16|-|TRBJ2-7
TGTGCCAGCAGCCCGTTCGTAGCGGGAACCTCCTACGAGCAGTACTTC
CASSPFVAGTSYEQYF
>TRBD2|TRBV7-9|15|once|TRBJ2-7
TGTGCCAGCAGCCCTCGCGGGAGCGGAGCCCCCAGGCAGTACTTC
CASSPRGSGAPRQYF
>-|TRBV27|11|-|TRBJ2-1
TGTGCCAGCTACGCGTTCAATGAGCAGTTCTTC
CASYAFNEQFF